Presented here are 26 T cell receptor beta chains from one specimen sequenced in a study of OX40 agonist ivuxolimab in advanced cancers. The table came from immunoSEQ multiplex PCR; TCRdb's copy has only in-frame clones and leaves some out. This table has under 85,000 clones, approximately 90% appearing once. The sample was CD4+ or CD8+ T cells sorted from blood, taken in a trial of the OX40 agonist ivuxolimab. These receptors all come from an adult with an advanced solid tumor such as melanoma, head and neck, liver or kidney cancer.

The chain links TRBV7-8 to TRBJ2-5; D remains ambiguous. V shed 5 bases and J shed 5 bases, with 12 bases lying between them. The V gene's germline CDR1 is SGHVS and CDR2 FQNEAQ. The CDR3 sequence is 13 residues long. Here the CDR3 DNA reads TGTGCCAGCAGCCTAATAGACTTGGAGACCCAGTACTTC. Protein sequence: CASSLIDLETQYF.

The V call is TRBV10-3, the J call TRBJ2-3; TRBD1 or TRBD2 may be the D gene (6 bases each). The CDR3 runs 15 residues. Trimming left V 6 bases short and J 4 bases short, with 17 bases between. Germline V CDR1 and CDR2: ENHRY, SYGVKD. The CDR3 sequence: CAIRRGAGVADTQYF. CDR3 in DNA: TGTGCCATCAGAAGGGGGGCCGGGGTGGCAGATACGCAGTATTTT.

The chain links TRBV7-2 to TRBJ2-6; D not certain. V was clipped by 1 base and J by 2 bases, with 6 bases between them. The CDR3 covers 15 residues. CDR1 SGHTA and CDR2 FQGNSA come from the germline V gene. CDR3 bases: TGTGCCAGCAGCTTAGTGGCCCCTGGGGCCAACGTCCTGACTTTC. Its translation is CASSLVAPGANVLTF.

The chain uses TRBV5-4 and TRBJ1-2; D is undetermined. The CDR3 has 16 amino acids. The V gene lost 4 bases and the J gene lost 0 bases, with 16 bases spanning the gap. Germline CDR1 is SGHNT and CDR2 is YYREEE (reference sequence). The CDR3 here is CASSAQDAPTNYGYTF. The CDR3 nucleotides read TGTGCCAGCAGCGCTCAAGACGCCCCAACTAACTATGGCTACACCTTC.

The chain carries TRBV21-1 and TRBJ2-5. TRBV21-1 is described as a pseudogene. CDR3 length: 16 residues. CDR3 DNA sequence: TGTGCCAGCAGCATCCCTAGTGGGGGGCCCCAAGAGACCCAGTACTTC. It yields the protein CASSIPSGGPQETQYF.

This chain connects TRBV6-5 to TRBJ1-1, with D possibly being TRBD1 (6 bases). V was trimmed by 7 bases and J by 11 bases, leaving 20 bases between them. From germline, CDR1 is MNHEY and CDR2 SVGAGI. This CDR3 contains 13 residues. CDR3 DNA: TGTGCCAGCACCACACAGGGCTTCGGTACGGCTTTCTTT. Translating it yields CASTTQGFGTAFF.

V gene TRBV18 combines with J gene TRBJ1-6; tentatively, D is TRBD1 (5 bases). The germline CDR1 and CDR2 sequences are KGHSH and LQKENI. The CDR3 length is 12 residues. V lost 3 bases, J lost 10 bases, and 7 bases lay in between. The CDR3 region has the DNA TGTGCCAGCTCACCGGAGGGGTCACCCCTCCACTTT. Amino acids: CASSPEGSPLHF.

This clone was observed once. This chain connects TRBV5-1 to TRBJ2-7; possibly TRBD1 for D (5 bases). Germline values: CDR1 SGHRS, CDR2 YFSETQ. The CDR3 is 15 amino acids. Trimming cost V 1 base and J 3 bases, with 14 bases left between them. The CDR3 sequence is CASSLTGSTIYEQYF. In nucleotides, the CDR3 is TGCGCCAGCAGCTTGACAGGATCAACAATCTACGAGCAGTACTTC.

This rearrangement joins TRBV7-9 to TRBJ1-6; D not resolved. The ends were cut back, 5 bases at V and 7 bases at J, with 15 bases in the middle. Germline CDR1 SEHNR, CDR2 FQNEAQ (reference sequence). This CDR3 is 15 amino acids long. The CDR3: CASSPGSSGNSPLHF. In DNA form, the CDR3 reads TGTGCCAGCAGCCCCGGGAGCTCGGGGAATTCACCCCTCCACTTT.

This clone was found once. This chain links TRBV4-2 with TRBJ2-3; 7 bases agree with TRBD2. With 5 bases clipped from V and 0 bases from J, the junction kept 8 bases outside the gene matches. The germline CDR1 and CDR2 sequences are LGHNA and YNFKEQ. The CDR3 is 16 residues long. CDR3 DNA: TGTGCCAGCAGCGGGGGACCTAGCGGCAGCACAGATACGCAGTATTTT. Translating it yields CASSGGPSGSTDTQYF.

V gene TRBV5-4 combines with J gene TRBJ1-2; a possible D gene is TRBD1 (6 bases). Germline CDR1 is SGHNT and CDR2 is YYREEE (reference sequence). The CDR3 sequence is 14 residues long. V was clipped by 4 bases and J by 6 bases, with 16 bases between them. This CDR3 reads CASSEGHSVDGYTF. In DNA, the CDR3 is TGTGCCAGCAGCGAGGGACACTCCGTGGATGGCTACACCTTC. The whole variable domain, remainder taken from reference TRBV5-4 and TRBJ1-2, is ETGVTQSPTHLIKTRGQQVTLRCSSQSGHNTVSWYQQALGQGPQFIFQYYREEENGRGNFPPRFSGLQFPNYSSELNVNALELDDSALYLCASSEGHSVDGYTFGSGTRLTVV.

This clone was seen once. The chain couples TRBV7-3 to TRBJ2-1; TRBD1 or TRBD2 may be the D gene (5 bases each). Germline V CDR1 and CDR2: SGHTA, FQGTGA. With 5 bases removed from V and 15 bases from J, the gap between germline ends came to 20 bases. This CDR3 contains 13 residues. The CDR3: CASSSTSGGAGFF. CDR3 coding DNA: TGTGCCAGCAGCAGCACTAGTGGGGGAGCTGGGTTCTTC.

This chain connects TRBV6-5 to TRBJ1-1; 9 bases map to TRBD1. Germline CDR1 MNHEY, CDR2 SVGAGI. This CDR3 has 13 residues. V trimming: 6 bases; J trimming: 4 bases; junction bases outside the gene matches: 3. CDR3 in amino acids: CASRVTGGTEAFF. CDR3 coding DNA: TGTGCCAGCAGGGTGACAGGGGGCACTGAAGCTTTCTTT.

As to this clone: Likely a read error: the CDR3 ends without its conserved phenylalanine or tryptophan. It is unclear where the CDR3 begins or ends on the DNA, so no DNA is shown, and the CDR3 is as TCRdb lists it. The chain has TRBV21-1 and TRBJ1-6. TRBV21-1 represents a pseudogene. The CDR3 is 13 residues long, counting both termini. This chain's CDR3 is CASIGRTFGPLHL.

The rearrangement joins TRBV5-1 to TRBJ2-3; no clear D gene. The V end was cut by 1 base, the J end by 4 bases, with 7 bases between. The CDR3 sequence is 13 residues long. Per the germline V gene, CDR1 is SGHRS and CDR2 is YFSETQ. Here the CDR3 DNA reads TGCGCCAGCAGCTTGTTTGTCCCAGATACGCAGTATTTT. Translating gives CASSLFVPDTQYF.

The chain is built from TRBV19 and TRBJ1-1; 8 bases agree with TRBD1. Trimming took 7 bases from V and 6 from J; bases not matched to a gene: 1. Germline-derived CDR1 and CDR2 are LNHDA and SQIVND (reference sequence). The CDR3 is 11 amino acids. For the CDR3, the DNA is TGTGCCAGTATGGGACAGGCTGAAGCTTTCTTT. It specifies CASMGQAEAFF.

This clone was seen just once. The chain uses TRBV4-1 and TRBJ2-5, with D perhaps TRBD1 (5 bases). CDR3 length: 13 amino acids. The V gene's germline CDR1 is MGHRA and CDR2 YSYEKL. V lost 4 bases and J lost 4, with 10 bases in between. CDR3 nucleotide sequence: TGCGCCAGCAGCCCCCGAAGGGGAGAGACCCAGTACTTC. Its protein is CASSPRRGETQYF.

This chain joins TRBV19 and TRBJ1-1; possible D gene TRBD1, 5 bases. The CDR3 contains 15 residues. The ends were cut back, 5 bases at V and 2 bases at J, with 15 bases in the middle. Germline loops: CDR1 LNHDA, CDR2 SQIVND (reference sequence). CDR3 residues: CASSPRGIANTEAFF. The CDR3 DNA is TGTGCCAGTAGTCCTAGGGGAATAGCAAACACTGAAGCTTTCTTT.

The chain has TRBV7-3 and TRBJ1-1; D possibly corresponds to TRBD1 (5 bases). CDR3 length: 14 residues. V dropped 1 base and J dropped 2 bases, with 8 bases sitting between them. CDR1 and CDR2 from the germline V gene are SGHTA and FQGTGA. CDR3 sequence reads: CASSLMGGNTEAFF. In DNA form, the CDR3 reads TGTGCCAGCAGCTTAATGGGGGGAAACACTGAAGCTTTCTTT.

The V gene is TRBV27, the J gene TRBJ2-1; 11 bases line up with TRBD2. Trimming removed 6 bases from V and 3 bases from J; junction bases left unmatched: 7. Germline V gene lookup returns CDR1 MNHEY and CDR2 SMNVEV (reference sequence). This CDR3 contains 16 residues. The CDR3, as DNA: TGTGCCAGCAGGTTAGCGGGGGGGATTTTCTACAATGAGCAGTTCTTC. Translated, it gives CASRLAGGIFYNEQFF.

V usage is TRBV6-6 and J usage is TRBJ1-4; perhaps TRBD1 as D (5 bases). CDR3 length: 14 amino acids. V gave up 2 bases and J gave up 3 bases, with 7 bases separating them. Germline V gene sequence: CDR1 MNHNY, CDR2 SVGAGI (reference sequence). The CDR3 sequence is CASSYQGSNEKLFF. DNA of the CDR3: TGTGCCAGCAGTTACCAGGGATCTAATGAAAAACTGTTTTTT.

This clone was seen once. The chain recombines TRBV19 with TRBJ1-3; D gene uncertain. CDR3 length: 15 amino acids. CDR1 LNHDA and CDR2 SQIVND come from the germline V gene (reference sequence). V was trimmed by 4 bases and J by 1 base, leaving 11 bases between them. CDR3 DNA: TGTGCCAGTAGTACGGACCTTTTTTCTGGAAACACCATATATTTT. Encoded protein: CASSTDLFSGNTIYF.

This chain links TRBV23-1 with TRBJ2-7; TRBD1 matches at 8 bases. TRBV23-1 is an open reading frame, and its role is uncertain. The CDR3 sequence is 17 residues long. After removal of 4 bases from V and 2 bases from J, the junction contained 13 bases not matched to a gene. CDR3 in amino acids: CASSLAGTGHHTYEQYF. CDR3 nucleotides: TGCGCCAGCAGTCTCGCCGGGACAGGACACCACACCTACGAGCAGTACTTC.

This clone showed up just once. The rearrangement uses TRBV6-5 and TRBJ1-2, with unresolved D. Per germline, CDR1 MNHEY and CDR2 SVGAGI. CDR3 length: 11 residues. Trimming pared 6 bases from V and 8 bases from J, leaving 10 bases between. The CDR3 spells CASRIGSGYTF. DNA for the CDR3: TGTGCCAGCAGGATCGGGTCCGGCTACACCTTC.

This clone appeared a single time. V and J are TRBV11-3 and TRBJ1-1; a weak D match, TRBD1 (6 bases). V lost 6 bases and J 2 bases, leaving 13 bases between the germline ends. CDR1 is SGHNT and CDR2 is YENEEA in the germline V gene. This CDR3 is 14 amino acids long. Here the CDR3 reads CASSLDSLNTEAFF. DNA for the CDR3: TGTGCCAGCAGTTTGGACAGTTTAAACACTGAAGCTTTCTTT.

This clone appeared once. CDR3 DNA: TGTGCCAGCAGTTCGGACAGTTTATCCAATGGCTACACCTTC. Protein: CASSSDSLSNGYTF. V usage is TRBV27 and J usage is TRBJ1-2, with a tentative D call TRBD1 (6 bases). This CDR3 has 14 residues. Trimming removed 4 bases at V and 6 bases at J, with 15 bases between. Germline V lookup: CDR1 MNHEY, CDR2 SMNVEV (reference sequence).